Listed below are T cell receptor beta chains from one sample, sequenced in a study of blood T cell repertoires in COVID-19. Sequencing used immunoSEQ multiplex PCR; TCRdb keeps in-frame clones, though not all of them. The profile covers tens of thousands of clones, with 85% to 90% appearing a single time and about a fifth taken by the ten largest. Sequenced sample: peripheral blood. Receptor source: a woman of 80 years or more with acute or convalescent COVID-19. Each CDR3 is given with its conserved first and last residue. Each record gives: CDR3 length, clone size, J gene, D gene, V gene, CDR3 DNA, CDR3 protein. The D gene is left open where the match is weak. Where a row states a size, it is once, few, many or the class of an expanded clone; other rows omit it.

13	-	TRBJ2-5	-	TRBV18	TGTGCCAGCTCACAACAGGGAAGACAGACCCAGTACTTC	CASSQQGRQTQYF
16	once	TRBJ1-5	-	TRBV19	TGTGCCAGTAGTACCAACAGGGCATCGAGCAATCAGCCCCAGCATTTT	CASSTNRASSNQPQHF
15	few	TRBJ2-7	TRBD1	TRBV19	TGTGCCAGTAGTATAATGGCCAGGGGGCTTGACGAGCAGTACTTC	CASSIMARGLDEQYF
13	-	TRBJ2-5	TRBD1	TRBV5-1	TGCGCCAGCAAACAGGGGTCCCAAGAGACCCAGTACTTC	CASKQGSQETQYF
16	-	TRBJ2-2	TRBD2	TRBV6-1	TGTGCCAGCAGTGGCCAAGCGGGGGGGCCCACCGGGGAGCTGTTTTTT	CASSGQAGGPTGELFF
16	-	TRBJ2-1	TRBD1	TRBV7-9	TGTGCCACCAAACCGGGACAGCCTGTTCCCCACAATGAGCAGTTCTTC	CATKPGQPVPHNEQFF
14	few	TRBJ2-3	TRBD1	TRBV5-1	TGCGCCAGCAGCCCACAGGGGAGCACAGATACGCAGTATTTT	CASSPQGSTDTQYF
14	-	TRBJ1-1	TRBD1	TRBV6-5	TGTGCCAGCAGTTCCCGGACAGGGAGGACTGAAGCTTTCTTT	CASSSRTGRTEAFF
16	-	TRBJ2-7	TRBD2	TRBV5-4	TGTGCCAGCAGCTTAAGTCGCGGGAGTGTCTCCTACGAGCAGTACTTC	CASSLSRGSVSYEQYF
14	-	TRBJ2-7	-	TRBV15	TGTGCCACCAGCAGAGAGGGCATTTCCTACGAGCAGTACTTC	CATSREGISYEQYF
14	-	TRBJ2-7	TRBD1	TRBV6-5	TGTGCCAGCAGTTACCGGGACAGGGGGCACGAGCAGTACTTC	CASSYRDRGHEQYF
15	-	TRBJ2-3	-	TRBV5-1	TGCGCCAGCAGCTTGGTAACAGGATCCACAGATACGCAGTATTTT	CASSLVTGSTDTQYF
12	once	TRBJ2-1	-	TRBV4-1	TGCGCCAGCAGCCTTCGACTCAATGAGCAGTTCTTC	CASSLRLNEQFF
13	-	TRBJ2-1	-	TRBV6-2/TRBV6-3	TGTGCCAGCAGTTACCGGGAGTACAATGAGCAGTTCTTC	CASSYREYNEQFF
16	-	TRBJ1-1	TRBD1	TRBV18	TGTGCCAGCTCACCATCGATTCCAGGGGGAGGAACTGAAGCTTTCTTT	CASSPSIPGGGTEAFF
14	-	TRBJ2-7	-	TRBV6-2/TRBV6-3	TGTGCCAGCAGTTACTCGTTTTCAGCGAACGAGCAGTACTTC	CASSYSFSANEQYF
14	-	TRBJ2-3	-	TRBV24-1	TGTGCCACCAGTGATCCTAGGAACACAGATACGCAGTATTTT	CATSDPRNTDTQYF
17	-	TRBJ1-4	-	TRBV14	TGTGCCAGCAGCCAAGAAGGGGGTTCCTCGACTAATGAAAAACTGTTTTTT	CASSQEGGSSTNEKLFF
16	-	TRBJ2-1	TRBD2	TRBV24-1	TGTGCCACCAGTGAGGGGGGACTAGTGGGGGACAATGAGCAGTTCTTC	CATSEGGLVGDNEQFF
15	few	TRBJ1-2	-	TRBV5-1	TGCGCCAGCAGCTTGGAACAGGCCCCGAACTATGGCTACACCTTC	CASSLEQAPNYGYTF
15	-	TRBJ2-3	-	TRBV3-1/TRBV3-2	TGTGCCAGCAGCCAAGCCGACAGCAGCACAGATACGCAGTATTTT	CASSQADSSTDTQYF
15	-	TRBJ1-4	-	TRBV19	TGTGCCAGTAGTCTCAGCGGGGGCGCGAATGAAAAACTGTTTTTT	CASSLSGGANEKLFF
13	-	TRBJ2-7	-	TRBV5-6	TGTGCCAGCAGACGAGCTGGTTACTACGAGCAGTACTTC	CASRRAGYYEQYF
14	-	TRBJ1-1	-	TRBV6-5	TGTGCCAGCAGTTACTCGGGGGGTGTCGGTGAAGCTTTCTTT	CASSYSGGVGEAFF
14	-	TRBJ2-1	TRBD1	TRBV30	TGTGCCTTCGGGCGACAGGGACCCTTCAATGAGCAGTTCTTC	CAFGRQGPFNEQFF
13	few	TRBJ1-1	-	TRBV5-1	TGCGCCAGCAGTGGGAGCCGGTACACTGAAGCTTTCTTT	CASSGSRYTEAFF
13	-	TRBJ2-3	-	TRBV5-4	TGTGCCAGCAGCCCGGGGAGGACAGATACGCAGTATTTT	CASSPGRTDTQYF
15	-	TRBJ1-4	-	TRBV9	TGTGCCAGCAGCTCGACGGACGGGCGGGGTGAAAAACTGTTTTTT	CASSSTDGRGEKLFF
12	-	TRBJ2-2	-	TRBV24-1	TGTGCCACCGGGCTGAACACCGGGGAGCTGTTTTTT	CATGLNTGELFF
17	-	TRBJ2-1	-	TRBV11-2	TGTGCCAGCAGCTTAGGGGGAGATGGTTACCTCTACAATGAGCAGTTCTTC	CASSLGGDGYLYNEQFF
17	-	TRBJ2-3	TRBD2	TRBV4-1	TGCGCCAGCAGCCAAGATGTAAGCGGGGGGGCCCTAGATACGCAGTATTTT	CASSQDVSGGALDTQYF
16	-	TRBJ2-5	TRBD2	TRBV2	TGTGCCAGCACTAGCGGGAGCCGGTCTGGGCCAGAGACCCAGTACTTC	CASTSGSRSGPETQYF
14	-	TRBJ2-5	-	TRBV3-1/TRBV3-2	TGTGCCAGCAGCCAATGGGCCCTCCTTGAGACCCAGTACTTC	CASSQWALLETQYF
15	-	TRBJ2-1	TRBD2	TRBV11-3	TGTGCCAGCAGCTTAGGAACTAGCGGGCTAAATGAGCAGTTCTTC	CASSLGTSGLNEQFF
12	-	TRBJ2-5	-	TRBV5-3	TGTGCCAGAGTGGAGGGCCAAGAGACCCAGTACTTC	CARVEGQETQYF
11	-	TRBJ2-1	-	TRBV27	TGTGCCAGGTTGGATGGACAGAGTAAGTTCTTC	CARLDGQSKFF
15	-	TRBJ2-3	-	TRBV4-3	TGCGCCAGCAGCCAGGTCGGCGGGGAGACAGATACGCAGTATTTT	CASSQVGGETDTQYF
14	once	TRBJ2-2	-	TRBV5-1	TGCGCCAGCAGCTTGGGACAGATCACCGGGGAGCTGTTTTTT	CASSLGQITGELFF
13	-	TRBJ2-4	-	TRBV6-2/TRBV6-3	TGTGCCAGCAGTACATCGACCAAAAACATTCAGTACTTC	CASSTSTKNIQYF